Listed below are T cell receptor beta chains from one sample, sequenced in a study of blood T cells in healthy people across ages. TCRdb itself ran the 5' RACE reads through MiXCR, one entry per CDR3 protein. The profile covers roughly 700,000 distinct CDR3 sequences, with roughly 25% appearing a single time and around 9.2% taken by the ten largest. The sample also formed part of further work on T cells of mothers and their children.

Sample: blood. Receptors originate from a boy younger than 18 in good health. Both conserved end residues are part of each CDR3. A D gene is named only where the DNA matches it firmly. Rows may omit the clone size; those that give it use once, few, many or a size class.

clone_size j_call v_call d_call cdr3_nt cdr3_aa
. TRBJ2-3 TRBV9 . TGTGCCAGCAGCACCCAGGGCGTAGATACGCAGTATTTT CASSTQGVDTQYF
few TRBJ2-7 TRBV5-1 . TGCGCCAGCAGCTCTGACAGAATCCCCTACGAGCAGTACTTC CASSSDRIPYEQYF
. TRBJ1-2 TRBV9 . TGTGCCAGCAGCGGACGTCCTAACTATGGCTACACCTTC CASSGRPNYGYTF
. TRBJ2-7 TRBV18 . TGTGCCAGCTCACCATCAACTTGGGAGCAGTACTTC CASSPSTWEQYF
. TRBJ2-7 TRBV20-1 . TGCAGTGCTTCTCCAGGAAATGGTTACGAGCAGTACTTC CSASPGNGYEQYF
few TRBJ1-1 TRBV6-5 . TGTGCCAGCAGCTATACAGGGTCTGATGAAGCTTTCTTT CASSYTGSDEAFF
. TRBJ2-3 TRBV4-3 TRBD2 TGCGCCAGCAGCCAAGATTGGACGGGGGGAGGCACAGATACGCAGTATTTT CASSQDWTGGGTDTQYF
few TRBJ2-2 TRBV6-5 . TGTGCCAGCAGTTACTCAGGCACCGGGGAGCTGTTTTTT CASSYSGTGELFF
. TRBJ2-1 TRBV6-6 TRBD2 TGTGCCAGCAGTTACGCGCTAGCGGGAGGCAATGAGCAGTTCTTC CASSYALAGGNEQFF
few TRBJ2-1 TRBV7-3 TRBD1 TGTGCCAGCAGCTTATCGACAGGGCCTTTCTACAATGAGCAGTTCTTC CASSLSTGPFYNEQFF
. TRBJ1-4 TRBV4-1 . TGCGCCAGCAGCCAGGTGGACGCCGAACTGTTTTTT CASSQVDAELFF
. TRBJ2-7 TRBV3-1 TRBD2 TGTGCCAGCAGCCACGGGACTAGGACGGGCGAGCAGTACTTC CASSHGTRTGEQYF
few TRBJ2-2 TRBV9 . TGTGCCAGCAGTGGGGGGGCGGTCACCGGGGAGCTGTTTTTT CASSGGAVTGELFF
few TRBJ2-5 TRBV28 TRBD2 TGTGCCAGCACTCCCCGGGGGGAGAGGCGCCAAGAGACCCAGTACTTC CASTPRGERRQETQYF
. TRBJ2-7 TRBV10-3 . TGTGCCATCAGTGAGCTGGAAGGGGACTACGAGCAGTACTTC CAISELEGDYEQYF
. TRBJ2-7 TRBV6-6 TRBD2 TGTGCCAGCACGTTAGCGGGAGAGGAGCAGTACTTC CASTLAGEEQYF
. TRBJ2-5 TRBV7-2 . TGTGCCAGCGCCAGAGCCCATCCAGAGACCCAGTACTTC CASARAHPETQYF
few TRBJ2-1 TRBV4-2 . TGTGCCAGCAGCCAACTCACCTCTAGTGGGATCGGTGAGCAGTTCTTC CASSQLTSSGIGEQFF
few TRBJ2-7 TRBV15 TRBD2 TGTGCCACCAGCAGAGATGGGGGGGAGGGGTTTGACGAGCAGTACTTC CATSRDGGEGFDEQYF
few TRBJ2-2 TRBV6-5 . TGTGCCAGCAGTTGGAGGAACACCGGGGAGCTGTTTTTT CASSWRNTGELFF
. TRBJ2-7 TRBV29-1 TRBD2 TGCAGCGCTGGAGGGACTAGTGCCTCCTACGAGCAGTACTTC CSAGGTSASYEQYF
. TRBJ2-7 TRBV20-1 TRBD2 TGCAGTGCTAGAGATGTGACTAGCAGGAATTACGAGCAGTACTTC CSARDVTSRNYEQYF
. TRBJ2-5 TRBV28 TRBD2 TGTGCCAGCAGTTACGAGCGGGGGGGAGCATGGGAGACCCAGTACTTC CASSYERGGAWETQYF
. TRBJ2-1 TRBV11-2 . TGTGCCAGCAGCTTTTTCTCAGGGTACAGCTCCTACAATGAGCAGTTCTTC CASSFFSGYSSYNEQFF
few TRBJ2-2 TRBV5-1 . TGCGCCAGCAGCTCGGACGGGACTTCGAACACCGGGGAGCTGTTTTTT CASSSDGTSNTGELFF
. TRBJ2-5 TRBV11-2 TRBD1 TGTGCCAGCAGCCCCTCCCGGGCAGGGGGCGCATCGAAAGAGACCCAGTACTTC CASSPSRAGGASKETQYF
. TRBJ2-3 TRBV2 . TGTGCCAGCAGCCGGGACGGTTACACAGATACGCAGTATTTT CASSRDGYTDTQYF
few TRBJ2-5 TRBV3-1 TRBD1 TGTGCCAGCAGCCCCTCGGGACAGGGGTACGAGACCCAGTACTTC CASSPSGQGYETQYF
. TRBJ1-4 TRBV21-1 . TGTGCCAGCATTTTTCGGTTTGGGCTTGAGGGGGAAAAACTGTTTTTT CASIFRFGLEGEKLFF
. TRBJ1-4 TRBV20-1 . TGCAGTGCTAGAGATCGTTGGGGGGCTAATGAAAAACTGTTTTTT CSARDRWGANEKLFF
. TRBJ2-7 TRBV10-3 TRBD2 TGTGCCATCGGGGAGGGATCAGGGACCTACGAGCAGTACTTC CAIGEGSGTYEQYF
. TRBJ1-6 TRBV19 TRBD1 TGTGCCAGCTGGGACAGGGTATCGTCCCTCCACTTT CASWDRVSSLHF
. TRBJ2-4 TRBV20-1 . TGCAGTGCTAGGAGGTTAGGAAGCATTCAGTACTTC CSARRLGSIQYF
. TRBJ1-2 TRBV28 TRBD1 TGTGCCAGCAGCCAGACAGGGAACAGAGGCTACACCTTC CASSQTGNRGYTF
few TRBJ2-5 TRBV2 . TGTGCCAGCAGGACCCTGGCGGAGACCCAGTACTTC CASRTLAETQYF
few TRBJ2-7 TRBV25-1 TRBD2 TGTGCCAGCAGTGAATTTGAGCGGGAGGCGGAGCAGTACTTC CASSEFEREAEQYF
. TRBJ2-4 TRBV5-6 . TGTGCCAGCAGCGTGCTAGCCAAAAACATTCAGTACTTC CASSVLAKNIQYF
few TRBJ2-4 TRBV5-1 TRBD1 TGCGCCAGCAGCTTACGGACAGGGGGCGACCCTGGAAACATTCAGTACTTC CASSLRTGGDPGNIQYF
few TRBJ1-6 TRBV11-1 . TGTGCCAGCAGAAGCGCTGGAGCGGGAATTTCACCCCTCCACTTT CASRSAGAGISPLHF
. TRBJ1-5 TRBV20-1 TRBD1 TGCAGTGCTAGAGACAGGGGGCAACAGCCCCAGCATTTT CSARDRGQQPQHF
few TRBJ2-1 TRBV19 . TGTGCCAGTAGTATAGACGCTAGCAATGAGCAGTTCTTC CASSIDASNEQFF
. TRBJ1-5 TRBV6-2/TRBV6-3 . TGTGCCAGCACACTACAGGGCGCTCGGCAGCCCCAGCATTTT CASTLQGARQPQHF